The 16 T cell receptor beta chains below all came from one sample that was sequenced in a study of T cells in Graves' hyperthyroidism and ophthalmopathy. RNA transcripts gave rise to amplified TCR beta CDR3 regions. During a first-round RT-PCR of the TCR CDR3, the HTBI primer set was used. TCRdb used MiXCR to reprocess the multiplex PCR reads, holding one entry per CDR3 protein. In the table there are hundreds of thousands of distinct CDR3 sequences, more than 11% of which are singletons. Sequencing was performed on blood. The receptors were gathered from a woman aged 25-40 years with Graves' hyperthyroidism that later progressed to Graves' ophthalmopathy.

This chain links TRBV12-3 or TRBV12-4 with TRBJ2-5; a weak D match, TRBD2 (5 bases). V was pared by 4 bases and J by 2 bases, with 17 bases between. The CDR3 loop spans 16 amino acids. CDR3: CASSSPLRGEQETQYF. Written as DNA, the CDR3 is TGTGCCAGCAGTTCGCCCCTCCGGGGAGAACAAGAGACCCAGTACTTC.

This clonotype occurred many times. The chain combines TRBV29-1 with TRBJ1-2; TRBD1 matches 8 bases. V was clipped by 7 bases and J by 5 bases; unmatched bases: 12. Germline V gene lookup returns CDR1 SQVTM and CDR2 ANQGSEA. The CDR3 is made up of 14 amino acids. CDR3 amino acids: CSAGTLTGGYGYTF. CDR3 in DNA: TGCAGCGCGGGGACGCTAACAGGGGGTTATGGCTACACCTTC.

There are a few counts of this clonotype. The V call is TRBV19, the J call TRBJ1-1, with D tentatively TRBD1 (6 bases). V gave up 10 bases and J gave up 4 bases, with 25 bases separating them. This CDR3 has 16 residues. Germline V gives CDR1 LNHDA, CDR2 SQIVND (reference sequence). The CDR3 sequence: CATSSRRSIRGTEAFF. CDR3 coding DNA: TGTGCCACTTCATCGCGTAGGTCCATCAGGGGCACTGAAGCTTTCTTT.

This clonotype has only a few counts. The chain has TRBV20-1 and TRBJ1-2, with D possibly TRBD1 on 5 matching bases. This CDR3 is built from 16 residues. Germline V lookup: CDR1 DFQATT, CDR2 SNEGSKA (reference sequence). V lost 0 bases and J 0 bases, leaving 14 bases between the germline ends. The CDR3 DNA sequence: TGCAGTGCTAGAGATGTTCGGCCGACAGCTAACTATGGCTACACCTTC. It encodes CSARDVRPTANYGYTF.

This clonotype was recorded many times. The chain employs TRBV10-3 and TRBJ1-1, with no clear D. The germline V gene encodes CDR1 ENHRY and CDR2 SYGVKD. V gave up 0 bases and J gave up 5 bases, with 31 bases separating them. The CDR3 is 21 residues long. The CDR3 bases are TGTGCCATCAGTGAGTCTTGTGGGTTCCACGTCGGTCGGGAGTGTTATACTGAAGCTTTCTTT. Amino acids: CAISESCGFHVGRECYTEAFF.

This clonotype has at least ten counts. V usage is TRBV20-1 and J usage is TRBJ2-1; D gene unclear. Germline CDR1 DFQATT, CDR2 SNEGSKA (reference sequence). CDR3 length equals 11 residues. Trimming shortened V by 4 bases and J by 15 bases, and 16 bases separated the two germline ends. The CDR3 here is CSAIVLGLAFF. The CDR3 bases are TGCAGTGCTATAGTTTTGGGTTTGGCGTTCTTC.

This clonotype has at least ten counts. The V and J genes are TRBV3-1 and TRBJ1-2, with D unclear. The CDR3 extends over 13 amino acids. V was clipped by 0 bases and J by 7 bases, with 9 bases between them. Germline V gene data show CDR1 as LGHDT and CDR2 as YNNKEL (reference sequence). This CDR3 reads CASSQDSKVGYTF. CDR3 sequence (DNA): TGTGCCAGCAGCCAAGATTCCAAGGTTGGCTACACCTTC.

This clonotype occurred many times. The chain combines TRBV5-5 with TRBJ2-3; unclear D gene. V lost 0 bases to trimming and J lost 7 bases, with 3 bases between them. This CDR3 region has 11 residues. The germline V gene encodes CDR1 SGHKS and CDR2 YYEKEE (reference sequence). The CDR3 spells CASSLVYTQYF. In nucleotides, the CDR3 is TGTGCCAGCAGCTTGGTTTATACGCAGTATTTT.

This clonotype was found many times. The chain uses TRBV7-9 and TRBJ1-1; D remains ambiguous. The CDR3 is 12 amino acids. Germline V gives CDR1 SEHNR, CDR2 FQNEAQ (reference sequence). Trimming pared 0 bases from V and 6 bases from J, leaving 5 bases between. CDR3 protein: CASSLAFPEAFF. In DNA, the CDR3 is TGTGCCAGCAGCTTAGCGTTTCCTGAAGCTTTCTTT.

This clonotype showed up many times. The chain joins TRBV19 to TRBJ2-7, with D perhaps matching TRBD1 (6 bases). The germline V and J ends were trimmed by 4 bases and 4 bases, with 14 bases remaining between them. Per germline, CDR1 LNHDA and CDR2 SQIVND (reference sequence). CDR3 length: 14 residues. The CDR3 sequence: CASSTDSWSYEQYF. The CDR3, as DNA: TGTGCCAGTAGTACGGACAGCTGGTCGTACGAGCAGTACTTC.

This clonotype was picked up many times. The rearrangement joins TRBV11-3 to TRBJ2-2; 8 bases are shared with TRBD2. Trimming at V came to 5 bases and at J to 3 bases, leaving 14 bases not matched to a gene. CDR3 size: 18 residues. CDR1 and CDR2 from the germline V gene are SGHNT and YENEEA. CDR3 in amino acids: CASSRVMAGGFDTGELFF. In DNA form, the CDR3 reads TGTGCCAGCAGCCGGGTGATGGCGGGGGGCTTTGACACCGGGGAGCTGTTTTTT.

The gene calls are TRBV28 and TRBJ2-7; D unclear. V dropped 7 bases and J dropped 4 bases, with 20 bases sitting between them. The germline CDR1 and CDR2 sequences are MDHEN and SYDVKM. The length of the CDR3 is 15 residues. CDR3 loop: CASISNRGLGYEQYF. The CDR3, as DNA: TGTGCCAGCATCTCCAACAGAGGTCTTGGGTACGAGCAGTACTTC.

This clonotype has ten or more counts. The V call is TRBV25-1, the J call TRBJ1-6; the D is unclear. Germline V gene sequence: CDR1 MGHDK, CDR2 SYGVNS. V was pared by 0 bases and J by 2 bases, with 8 bases between. The CDR3 totals 16 residues. The CDR3 loop reads CASSEYRPAYNSPLHF. The DNA of the CDR3 is TGTGCCAGCAGTGAATATAGGCCTGCCTATAATTCACCCCTCCACTTT.

This clonotype showed up many times. V and J are TRBV20-1 and TRBJ2-1; 9 bases are a match to TRBD2. The germline gives CDR1 DFQATT, CDR2 SNEGSKA (reference sequence). The CDR3 has 13 amino acids. With 7 bases clipped from V and 9 bases from J, the junction kept 10 bases outside the gene matches. CDR3 DNA: TGCAGTGGTGGGACTAGCCTGTATGGTGAGCAGTTCTTC. Translating it yields CSGGTSLYGEQFF.

Ten or more counts support this clonotype. The genes are TRBV12-3 or TRBV12-4 and TRBJ1-1; 9 nucleotides match TRBD1. The CDR3 is made up of 12 amino acids. J lost 13 bases, V lost 3 bases, and 6 bases had no gene match. The CDR3 coding sequence is TGTGCCAGCAGTTTCGGGACAGGGAGAGATTTCTTT. This sequence encodes CASSFGTGRDFF.

This clonotype has ten or more counts. The chain combines TRBV6-2 or TRBV6-3 with TRBJ2-5; D remains unclear. This CDR3 contains 15 residues. Germline V lookup: CDR1 MNHEY, CDR2 SVGEGT. Trimming removed 5 bases at V and 2 bases at J, with 15 bases between. CDR3: CASSGPQLLQETQYF. CDR3 coding DNA: TGTGCCAGCAGTGGACCACAACTACTTCAAGAGACCCAGTACTTC.